This T cell receptor (beta chain) was observed in a study of metastatic and nonmetastatic thyroid tumors. Points from the study as a whole: Malignant thyroid tumors reportedly exceeded benign nodules significantly in TCR beta diversity, with the difference appearing in blood and tumor.

The CDR3 runs 13 residues. Germline CDR1 is SGHDN and CDR2 is FVKESK. Trimming took 4 bases from V and 11 from J, leaving 15 bases between them. Original processing notes: What underpinned the distant-metastasis classifier for papillary thyroid cancer was the set of CDR3 differences across clinicopathological groups. TCRdb re-called the PCR reads via MiXCR. The V and J calls here are based on TCRdb, not the publication. The profile shows some 35,000 clones, roughly 28% of them singletons. Treatment of any kind had been given to no patient before thyroid surgery. This clone was counted at least ten times. Its antigen is unidentified.

This TCR was recovered from a male donor with papillary thyroid cancer or a benign thyroid nodule (not recorded which). Some clones in this sample may be carry-over from other donors' samples. The sample was blood. The chain employs TRBV14 and TRBJ2-4, with D unresolved. The CDR3 DNA sequence: TGTGCCAGCAGCCTTTTCTCCGGGCGCGTTCAGTACTTC. This encodes CASSLFSGRVQYF.